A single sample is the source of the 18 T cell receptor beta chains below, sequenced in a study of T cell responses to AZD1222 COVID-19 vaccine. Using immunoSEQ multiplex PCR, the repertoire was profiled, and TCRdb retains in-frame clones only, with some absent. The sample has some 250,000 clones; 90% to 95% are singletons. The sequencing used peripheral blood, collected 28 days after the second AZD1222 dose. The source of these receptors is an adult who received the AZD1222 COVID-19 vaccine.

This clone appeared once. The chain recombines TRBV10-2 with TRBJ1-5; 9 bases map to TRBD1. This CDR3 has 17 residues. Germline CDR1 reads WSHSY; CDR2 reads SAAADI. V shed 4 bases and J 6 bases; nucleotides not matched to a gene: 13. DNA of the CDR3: TGCGCCAGCAGTGGGGCGCGGACAGGGGCCCGGAGTCAGCCCCAGCATTTT. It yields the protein CASSGARTGARSQPQHF.

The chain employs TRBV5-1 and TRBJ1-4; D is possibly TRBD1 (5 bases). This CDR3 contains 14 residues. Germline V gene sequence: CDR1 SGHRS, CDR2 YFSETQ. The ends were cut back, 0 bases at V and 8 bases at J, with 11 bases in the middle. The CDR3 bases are TGCGCCAGCAGCTTGGATGGGGGTGAAGAAAAACTGTTTTTT. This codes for CASSLDGGEEKLFF.

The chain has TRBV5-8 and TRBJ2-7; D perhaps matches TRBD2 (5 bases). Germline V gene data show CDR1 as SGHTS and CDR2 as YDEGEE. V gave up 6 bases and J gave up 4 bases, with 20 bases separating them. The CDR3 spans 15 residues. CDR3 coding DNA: TGTGCCAGCACCCTCGCCGGGGTGCTTCGGTACGAGCAGTACTTC. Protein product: CASTLAGVLRYEQYF.

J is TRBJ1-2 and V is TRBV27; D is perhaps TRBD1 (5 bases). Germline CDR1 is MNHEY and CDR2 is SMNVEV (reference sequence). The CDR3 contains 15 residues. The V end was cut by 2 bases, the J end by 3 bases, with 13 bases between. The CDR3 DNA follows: TGTGCCAGCAGTTTAATGCAGGGACCGCACTATGGCTACACCTTC. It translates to CASSLMQGPHYGYTF.

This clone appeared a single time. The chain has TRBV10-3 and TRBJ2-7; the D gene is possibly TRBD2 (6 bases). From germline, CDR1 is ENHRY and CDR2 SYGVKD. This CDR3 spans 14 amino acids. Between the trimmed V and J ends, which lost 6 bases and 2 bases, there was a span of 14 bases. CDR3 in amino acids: CAISPVGGPYEQYF. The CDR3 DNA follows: TGTGCCATCAGCCCGGTCGGGGGTCCCTACGAGCAGTACTTC.

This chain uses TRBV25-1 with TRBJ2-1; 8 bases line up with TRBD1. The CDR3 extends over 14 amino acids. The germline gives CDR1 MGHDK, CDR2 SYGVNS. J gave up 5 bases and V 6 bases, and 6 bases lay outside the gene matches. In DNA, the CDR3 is TGTGCCAGCAGCAAAGACAGGGGACACAATGAGCAGTTCTTC. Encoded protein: CASSKDRGHNEQFF.

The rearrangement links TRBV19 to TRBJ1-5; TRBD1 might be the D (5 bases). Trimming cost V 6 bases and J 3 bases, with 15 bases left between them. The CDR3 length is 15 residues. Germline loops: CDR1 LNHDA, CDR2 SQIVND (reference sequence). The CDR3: CASRYSGRSNQPQHF. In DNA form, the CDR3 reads TGTGCCAGTAGATACTCGGGACGGTCCAATCAGCCCCAGCATTTT.

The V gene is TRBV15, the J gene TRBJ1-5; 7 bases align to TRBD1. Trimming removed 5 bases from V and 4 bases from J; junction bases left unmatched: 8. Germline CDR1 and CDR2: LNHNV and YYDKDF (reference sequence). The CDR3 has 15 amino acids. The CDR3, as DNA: TGTGCCACCAGCCCCTTTTTGACAGGGAATCAGCCCCAGCATTTT. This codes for CATSPFLTGNQPQHF. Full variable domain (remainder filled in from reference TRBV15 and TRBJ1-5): DAMVIQNPRYQVTQFGKPVTLSCSQTLNHNVMYWYQQKSSQAPKLLFHYYDKDFNNEADTPDNFQSRRPNTSFCFLDIRSPGLGDTAMYLCATSPFLTGNQPQHFGDGTRLSIL.

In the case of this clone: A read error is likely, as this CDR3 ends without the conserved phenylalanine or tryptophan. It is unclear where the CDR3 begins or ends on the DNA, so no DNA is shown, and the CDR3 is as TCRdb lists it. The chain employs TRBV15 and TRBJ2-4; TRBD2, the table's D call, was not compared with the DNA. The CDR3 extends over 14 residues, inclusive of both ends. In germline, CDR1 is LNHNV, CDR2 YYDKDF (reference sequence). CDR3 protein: CATSRDIAGVPHLI.

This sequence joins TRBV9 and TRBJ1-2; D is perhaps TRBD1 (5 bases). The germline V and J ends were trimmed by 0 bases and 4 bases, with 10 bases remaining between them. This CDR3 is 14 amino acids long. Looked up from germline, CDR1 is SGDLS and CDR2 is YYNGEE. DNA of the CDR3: TGTGCCAGCAGCGTAGATACAGGAGCCTATGGCTACACCTTC. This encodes CASSVDTGAYGYTF. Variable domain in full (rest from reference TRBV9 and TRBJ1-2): DSGVTQTPKHLITATGQRVTLRCSPRSGDLSVYWYQQSLDQGLQFLIQYYNGEERAKGNILERFSAQQFPDLHSELNLSSLELGDSALYFCASSVDTGAYGYTFGSGTRLTVV.

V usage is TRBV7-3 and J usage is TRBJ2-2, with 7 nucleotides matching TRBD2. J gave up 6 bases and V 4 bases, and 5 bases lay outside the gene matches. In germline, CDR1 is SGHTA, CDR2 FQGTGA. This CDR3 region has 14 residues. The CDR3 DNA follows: TGTGCCAGCAGCTCACTAGCGAAAGCCGGGGAGCTGTTTTTT. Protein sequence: CASSSLAKAGELFF.

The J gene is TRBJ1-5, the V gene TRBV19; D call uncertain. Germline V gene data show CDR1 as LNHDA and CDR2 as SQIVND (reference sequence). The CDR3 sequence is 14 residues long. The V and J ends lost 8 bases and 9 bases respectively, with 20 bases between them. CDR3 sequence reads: CASAADLLPGPQHF. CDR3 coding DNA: TGTGCCAGTGCTGCGGACCTCCTCCCGGGGCCCCAGCATTTT.

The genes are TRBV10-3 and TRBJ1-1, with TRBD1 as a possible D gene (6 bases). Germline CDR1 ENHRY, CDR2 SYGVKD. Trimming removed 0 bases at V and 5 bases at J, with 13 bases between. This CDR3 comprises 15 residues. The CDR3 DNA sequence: TGTGCCATCAGTGAGTCCGGGGGCCGGGGGACTGAAGCTTTCTTT. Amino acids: CAISESGGRGTEAFF.

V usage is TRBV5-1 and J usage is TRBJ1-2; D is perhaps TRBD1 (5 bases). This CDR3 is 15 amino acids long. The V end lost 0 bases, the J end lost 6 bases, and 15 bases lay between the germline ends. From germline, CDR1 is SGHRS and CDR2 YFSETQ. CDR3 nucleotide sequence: TGCGCCAGCAGCTTGGCCGGAGGGGCCAATGATGGCTACACCTTC. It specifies CASSLAGGANDGYTF.

In nucleotides, the CDR3 is TGCGCCAGCAGCCAAGTGCTCGGGAGTGGGTACGAGCAGTACTTC. It encodes CASSQVLGSGYEQYF. The J gene is TRBJ2-7, the V gene TRBV4-3; tentative D call: TRBD2 (6 bases). The CDR3 sequence is 15 residues long. CDR1 is LGHNA, CDR2 YSLEER, per germline. V lost 1 base to trimming and J lost 4 bases, with 14 bases between them.

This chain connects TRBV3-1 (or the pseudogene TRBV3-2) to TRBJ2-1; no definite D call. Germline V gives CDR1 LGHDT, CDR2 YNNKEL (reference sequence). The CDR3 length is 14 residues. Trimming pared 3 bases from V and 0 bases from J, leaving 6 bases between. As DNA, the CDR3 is TGTGCCAGCAGCCAGGCTGCCTCCTACAATGAGCAGTTCTTC. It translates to CASSQAASYNEQFF.

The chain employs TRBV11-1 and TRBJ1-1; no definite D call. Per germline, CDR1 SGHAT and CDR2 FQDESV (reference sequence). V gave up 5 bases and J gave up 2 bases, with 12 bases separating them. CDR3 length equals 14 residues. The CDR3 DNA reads TGTGCCAGCAGCCTTACGGAGGGTAACACTGAAGCTTTCTTT. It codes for CASSLTEGNTEAFF.

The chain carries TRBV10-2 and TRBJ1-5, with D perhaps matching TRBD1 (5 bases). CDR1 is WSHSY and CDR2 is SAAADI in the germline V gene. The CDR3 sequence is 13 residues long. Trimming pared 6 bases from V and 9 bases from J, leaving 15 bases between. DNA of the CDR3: TGCGCCAGCAGGGTAGGGGAAGGGTTGCCCCAGCATTTT. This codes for CASRVGEGLPQHF.